The clone carrying this TCR beta chain was observed many times. As yet, its antigen is unknown. These data are taken from a study of T cells after yellow fever vaccination. Overall study findings and caveats: A small proportion of clonotypes was detected in both the CD4 and CD8 compartments.

They built TCR cDNA with 5'RACE template switching, a step that put in a universal primer site and UMIs. TCRdb called the 5' RACE reads again in MiXCR, with one record for every CDR3 protein. Of some 320,000 distinct CDR3 sequences listed, approximately 10% are singletons. Per germline, CDR1 MDHEN and CDR2 SYDVKM. Between the trimmed V and J ends, which lost 7 bases and 1 base, there was a span of 10 bases. This CDR3 region has 13 residues. This specimen consisted of CD4+ T cells sorted from PBMCs, obtained 5 days after the yellow fever booster vaccination. The J gene is TRBJ1-1, the V gene TRBV28; a possible D gene is TRBD1 (6 bases). The TCR sequence derives from a man aged 18 to 29 who received the YFV17D yellow fever vaccine. In DNA, the CDR3 is TGTGCCAGCAATCCGGACAGGAACACTGAAGCTTTCTTT. Residues: CASNPDRNTEAFF.